The 30 T cell receptor beta chains below all came from one sample that was sequenced in a study of metastatic and nonmetastatic thyroid tumors. Each patient came to thyroid surgery without any prior treatment (of any kind). TCRdb re-called the PCR reads through MiXCR. The top ten clones hold approximately 8.2% of a sample with about 32,000 clones, roughly a fifth of them seen once. Sequences were obtained from blood. These receptors were collected from a female donor with papillary thyroid cancer or a benign thyroid nodule (not recorded which). Some clones in this sample may be carry-over from other donors' samples.

The chain employs TRBV3-1 and TRBJ1-2, with a tentative D call TRBD1 (5 bases). Germline lookup yields CDR1 LGHDT and CDR2 YNNKEL (reference sequence). The CDR3 runs to 14 residues. V gave up 7 bases and J gave up 7 bases, with 19 bases separating them. The CDR3 nucleotides read TGTGCCAGCACTGGGGCCGCAAGGGGTGGTGGCTACACCTTC. It encodes CASTGAARGGGYTF.

This clone was counted at least ten times. The chain has TRBV18 and TRBJ1-1; unclear D gene. Germline CDR1 and CDR2: KGHSH and LQKENI. Trimming took 2 bases from V and 1 from J, leaving 8 bases between them. The CDR3 totals 14 residues. As DNA, the CDR3 is TGTGCCAGCTCACCAGAGGATGGGAACACTGAAGCTTTCTTT. Translation: CASSPEDGNTEAFF.

This sequence joins TRBV12-5 and TRBJ2-7; a possible D gene is TRBD2 (5 bases). The CDR3 consists of 13 residues. CDR1 is LGHNT, CDR2 FRNRAP, per germline. Trimming removed 1 base from V and 2 bases from J, with 6 bases in between. The CDR3 DNA reads as TGTGCTAGTGGTTTGGGGCGGGCCTACGAGCAGTACTTC. It encodes CASGLGRAYEQYF.

The chain couples TRBV5-1 to TRBJ1-6, with 7 bases that match TRBD1. This CDR3 is 14 amino acids long. With V trimmed by 0 bases and J by 10 bases, 4 bases remained unmatched. Germline values: CDR1 SGHRS, CDR2 YFSETQ. The CDR3 nucleotides are TGCGCCAGCAGCTTGGGGCAGGGGGGCTCACCCCTCCACTTT. Translated: CASSLGQGGSPLHF.

This clone was counted a few times. This chain connects TRBV27 to TRBJ1-6, with D uncertain. CDR3 length: 15 residues. Per germline, CDR1 MNHEY and CDR2 SMNVEV (reference sequence). Deletions cut 1 base from V and 5 bases from J, with 9 bases between. In nucleotides, the CDR3 is TGTGCCAGCAGTTTATTGGTGGACGATAATTCACCCCTCCACTTT. Translating it yields CASSLLVDDNSPLHF.

This clone is medium-sized (0.01 to 0.1%). This chain links TRBV12-3 or TRBV12-4 with TRBJ2-5, with D unclear. The length of the CDR3 is 12 residues. V was trimmed by 3 bases and J by 1 base, leaving 3 bases between them. CDR3 protein: CASSFLQETQYF. CDR3 DNA sequence: TGTGCCAGCAGTTTTCTCCAAGAGACCCAGTACTTC.

This clone was seen many times. The sample carries other DNA sequences with the same CDR3. The V and J genes are TRBV30 and TRBJ2-3; perhaps TRBD2 as D (7 bases). Germline V lookup: CDR1 GTSNPN, CDR2 SVGIG (reference sequence). The CDR3 runs 14 residues. V was cut by 2 bases and J by 9 bases, with 18 bases left in between. CDR3 in amino acids: CAWSYRGEGPTQYF. The CDR3 coding sequence is TGTGCCTGGAGTTATAGGGGGGAGGGCCCCACGCAGTATTTT.

This clone was counted ten times or more. A read error may explain this, as a much larger clone is one base away. The same CDR3 can be traced to other DNA sequences in this sample. This CDR3 reads CASSPAGQGGEKLFF. CDR3 nucleotide sequence: TGTGCCAGCAGCCCCGCGGGACAGGGGGGAGAAAAACTGTTTTTT. This chain links TRBV28 with TRBJ1-4; TRBD1 aligns across 11 bases. This CDR3 comprises 15 residues. V lost 6 bases, J lost 8 bases, and 8 bases stayed unmatched. From germline, CDR1 is MDHEN and CDR2 SYDVKM.

This clone was seen only a few times. V and J are TRBV6-2 or TRBV6-3 and TRBJ1-5, with 12 bases aligning to TRBD1. This CDR3 region has 17 residues. Per the germline V gene, CDR1 is MNHEY and CDR2 is SVGEGT. V shed 6 bases, J shed 0 bases, and the junction held 6 bases outside the gene matches. The CDR3 spells CASSRDRGLYSNQPQHF. DNA of the CDR3: TGTGCCAGCAGCCGGGACAGGGGGCTATATAGCAATCAGCCCCAGCATTTT.

The V call is TRBV6-1, the J call TRBJ2-2; tentative D call: TRBD2 (6 bases). The CDR3 spans 15 residues. Trimming stripped 4 bases from V and 4 bases from J, with 13 bases between. The germline V gene encodes CDR1 MNHNS and CDR2 SASEGT. The CDR3 here is CASSADAGFTGELFF. The CDR3 nucleotides read TGTGCCAGCAGTGCGGACGCGGGGTTCACCGGGGAGCTGTTTTTT.

The genes are TRBV6-1 and TRBJ2-1, with unresolved D. Trimming cost V 3 bases and J 10 bases, with 10 bases left between them. There are 12 residues in the CDR3. CDR1 and CDR2 (germline): MNHNS, SASEGT. The CDR3 spells CASSDKRTEQFF. CDR3 DNA: TGTGCCAGCAGTGACAAACGTACCGAGCAGTTCTTC.

This clone is judged medium-sized. This CDR3 is CASSWDREASGANVLTF. The CDR3 region has the DNA TGTGCCAGCAGCTGGGACAGGGAGGCCTCTGGGGCCAACGTCCTGACTTTC. The rearrangement links TRBV2 to TRBJ2-6; 9 positions agree with TRBD1. The ends lost 6 bases at V and 0 bases at J; junction bases unmatched: 6. CDR1 is SNHLY, CDR2 FYNNEI, per germline. The length of the CDR3 is 17 residues.

The gene calls are TRBV6-1 and TRBJ1-1; D is undetermined. Germline CDR1 is MNHNS and CDR2 is SASEGT. Trimming removed 6 bases from V and 1 base from J, with 9 bases in between. CDR3 size: 13 residues. The CDR3 region has the DNA TGTGCCAGCAGAGAAATCGAGAACACTGAAGCTTTCTTT. It specifies CASREIENTEAFF.

Many counts were recorded for this clone. The chain links TRBV2 to TRBJ1-2; D remains unclear. CDR1 is SNHLY and CDR2 is FYNNEI in the germline V gene. The CDR3 is 15 residues long. Trimming shortened V by 1 base and J by 4 bases, and 13 bases separated the two germline ends. The CDR3, as DNA: TGTGCCAGCAGTGAAGAGGCAGGCCGAAGCTATGGCTACACCTTC. Translating gives CASSEEAGRSYGYTF.

There are many counts of this clone. This rearrangement joins TRBV28 to TRBJ1-1, with a possible D match to TRBD1 (5 bases). Germline V lookup: CDR1 MDHEN, CDR2 SYDVKM. V shed 9 bases and J shed 4 bases, with 15 bases lying between them. The CDR3 has 13 amino acids. The DNA of the CDR3 is TGTGCCAGTAATACGGGGGGTGGCACTGAAGCTTTCTTT. It is translated as CASNTGGGTEAFF.

This clone was seen many times. The genes are TRBV2 and TRBJ1-6; tentative D call: TRBD1 (6 bases). The CDR3 spans 13 residues. CDR1 is SNHLY and CDR2 is FYNNEI in the germline V gene. V lost 2 bases and J lost 10, with 9 bases in between. The CDR3 nucleotides are TGTGCCAGCAGTGAACCAGACAGGTCACCCCTCCACTTT. It specifies CASSEPDRSPLHF. Full variable domain (remainder filled in from reference TRBV2 and TRBJ1-6): EPEVTQTPSHQVTQMGQEVILRCVPISNHLYFYWYRQILGQKVEFLVSFYNNEISEKSEIFDDQFSVERPDGSNFTLKIRSTKLEDSAMYFCASSEPDRSPLHFGNGTRLTVT.

The chain couples TRBV6-2 or TRBV6-3 to TRBJ1-5; tentative D call: TRBD1 (5 bases). The CDR3 contains 18 residues. Deletions cut 0 bases from V and 0 bases from J, with 15 bases between. CDR1 is MNHEY and CDR2 is SVGEGT in the germline V gene. CDR3 DNA sequence: TGTGCCAGCAGTTACTCAGATCGAAACAGGTTTAGCAATCAGCCCCAGCATTTT. Its protein product is CASSYSDRNRFSNQPQHF.

This clone occurred once. The V call is TRBV11-2, the J call TRBJ2-7; D possibly corresponds to TRBD1 (6 bases). CDR3 length: 15 amino acids. The germline V and J ends were trimmed by 3 bases and 0 bases, with 12 bases remaining between them. Germline V gives CDR1 SGHAT, CDR2 FQNNGV. CDR3 amino acids: CASSFYSGHSYEQYF. CDR3 in DNA: TGTGCCAGCAGCTTTTACTCGGGACACTCCTACGAGCAGTACTTC.

The J gene is TRBJ2-3, the V gene TRBV24-1; no reliable D call. The CDR3 is made up of 15 amino acids. The germline V gene has CDR1 KGHDR and CDR2 SFDVKD. V shed 0 bases and J shed 2 bases, with 8 bases lying between them. CDR3 in DNA: TGTGCCACCAGTGATTTGAGGGCCGCCACAGATACGCAGTATTTT. Protein: CATSDLRAATDTQYF.

This clone occurred many times. A read error may explain this, as a much larger clone is one base away. Other DNA sequences in this specimen translate into the identical CDR3. The V call is TRBV12-3 or TRBV12-4, the J call TRBJ1-1; perhaps TRBD1 as D (6 bases). V was pared by 3 bases and J by 5 bases, with 19 bases between. This CDR3 has 16 residues. The CDR3: CASSFNGGGAGTEAFF. The CDR3 DNA follows: TGTGCCAGCAGTTTTAACGGCGGGGGCGCAGGTACTGAAGCTTTCTTT.

The chain is built from TRBV4-2 and TRBJ2-7; TRBD1 aligns across 8 bases. Trimming at V came to 1 base and at J to 4 bases, leaving 15 bases not matched to a gene. CDR3 length: 18 residues. In germline, CDR1 is LGHNA, CDR2 YNFKEQ. The CDR3 sequence is CASSQVAGVGTGIYEQYF. The CDR3 DNA sequence: TGTGCCAGCAGCCAAGTAGCAGGTGTCGGGACAGGCATTTACGAGCAGTACTTC.

This sequence joins TRBV20-1 and TRBJ2-5; possibly TRBD1 for D (7 bases). Germline V gene lookup returns CDR1 DFQATT and CDR2 SNEGSKA (reference sequence). The CDR3 is 14 amino acids. V was trimmed by 3 bases and J by 5 bases, leaving 16 bases between them. The CDR3 nucleotides are TGCAGTGCTAGCCGGGACAGTGGGGGGGAGACCCAGTACTTC. Encoded protein: CSASRDSGGETQYF.

This clone was counted at least ten times. The chain uses TRBV5-6 and TRBJ2-5; D is unclear. Germline V gene sequence: CDR1 SGHDT, CDR2 YYEEEE. The CDR3 runs to 13 residues. V dropped 0 bases and J dropped 4 bases, with 7 bases sitting between them. CDR3 amino acids: CASSLVASETQYF. The CDR3 region has the DNA TGTGCCAGCAGCTTGGTTGCATCAGAGACCCAGTACTTC.

This chain links TRBV30 with TRBJ1-1, with a possible D match to TRBD1 (5 bases). The CDR3 runs 11 residues. V was shortened by 5 bases and J by 2 bases, with 6 bases between the two germline ends. Germline values: CDR1 GTSNPN, CDR2 SVGIG (reference sequence). CDR3 DNA sequence: TGTGCCTGGGGGGCCAACACTGAAGCTTTCTTT. Protein: CAWGANTEAFF.

The chain joins TRBV10-3 to TRBJ2-3; TRBD1 agrees at 7 bases. This CDR3 has 15 amino acids. The germline gives CDR1 ENHRY, CDR2 SYGVKD. J lost 2 bases, V lost 10 bases, and 12 bases had no gene match. Here the CDR3 reads CASYSGTVSTDTQYF. The DNA for the CDR3 is TGTGCCAGCTATTCCGGGACAGTGTCCACAGATACGCAGTATTTT.

This clone was found many times. The sample contains more than one DNA sequence encoding this CDR3. The chain links TRBV6-1 to TRBJ2-3, with TRBD2 as a possible D gene (5 bases). V was trimmed by 1 base and J by 0 bases, leaving 8 bases between them. This CDR3 spans 15 amino acids. Germline-derived CDR1 and CDR2 are MNHNS and SASEGT. The CDR3: CASSEDGESTDTQYF. The CDR3 region has the DNA TGTGCCAGCAGTGAAGACGGGGAAAGCACAGATACGCAGTATTTT.

By proportion, this clone is medium-sized. The chain joins TRBV20-1 to TRBJ2-5; 7 positions agree with TRBD1. CDR3 length: 14 amino acids. Germline loops: CDR1 DFQATT, CDR2 SNEGSKA (reference sequence). Trimming took 1 base from V and 2 from J; bases not matched to a gene: 4. The DNA for the CDR3 is TGCAGTGCTAGAGGGGGACAGCGTCAAGAGACCCAGTACTTC. The encoded protein is CSARGGQRQETQYF.

This chain connects TRBV20-1 to TRBJ1-6; possibly TRBD1 for D (5 bases). Trimming took off 6 bases at V and 9 bases at J, with 24 bases between the two ends. CDR1 DFQATT and CDR2 SNEGSKA come from the germline V gene (reference sequence). This CDR3 contains 16 residues. This CDR3 is CSARGAGSVFASPLHF. CDR3 DNA: TGCAGTGCCCGAGGGGCGGGGTCCGTCTTTGCTTCACCCCTCCACTTT.

This clone was picked up a small number of times. The CDR3: CASSRGTGAGELFF. In DNA, the CDR3 is TGTGCCAGCAGCCGCGGGACAGGGGCCGGGGAGCTGTTTTTT. The J gene is TRBJ2-2, the V gene TRBV6-1; 10 bases align to TRBD1. The germline CDR1 and CDR2 sequences are MNHNS and SASEGT. V trimming: 6 bases; J trimming: 6 bases; junction bases outside the gene matches: 4. The CDR3 extends over 14 amino acids.

This clone was detected only a few times. The chain recombines TRBV7-2 with TRBJ2-7, with unresolved D. The CDR3 length is 14 residues. Trimming left V 5 bases short and J 0 bases short, with 11 bases between. Germline V gene data show CDR1 as SGHTA and CDR2 as FQGNSA. The chain's CDR3 is CASSADFSSYEQYF. For the CDR3, the DNA is TGTGCCAGCAGCGCAGACTTCAGCTCCTACGAGCAGTACTTC.